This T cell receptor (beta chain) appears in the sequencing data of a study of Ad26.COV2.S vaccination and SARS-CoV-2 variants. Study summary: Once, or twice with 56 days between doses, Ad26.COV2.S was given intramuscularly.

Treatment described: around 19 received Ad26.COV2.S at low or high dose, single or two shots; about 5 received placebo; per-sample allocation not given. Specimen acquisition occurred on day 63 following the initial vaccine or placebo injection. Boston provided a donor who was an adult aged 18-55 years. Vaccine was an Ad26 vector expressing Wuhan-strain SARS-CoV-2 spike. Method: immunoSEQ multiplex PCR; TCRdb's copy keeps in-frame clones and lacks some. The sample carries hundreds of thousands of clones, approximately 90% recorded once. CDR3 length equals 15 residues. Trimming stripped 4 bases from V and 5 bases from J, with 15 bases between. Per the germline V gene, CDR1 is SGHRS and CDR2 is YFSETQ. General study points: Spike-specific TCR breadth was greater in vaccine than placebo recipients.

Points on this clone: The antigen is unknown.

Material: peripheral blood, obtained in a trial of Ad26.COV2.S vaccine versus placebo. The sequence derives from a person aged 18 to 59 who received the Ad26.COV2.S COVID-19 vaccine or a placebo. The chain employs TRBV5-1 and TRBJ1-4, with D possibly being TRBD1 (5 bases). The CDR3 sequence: CASSALFEGNEKLFF. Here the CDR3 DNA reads TGCGCCAGCAGCGCCTTGTTTGAGGGGAATGAAAAACTGTTTTTT.